This T cell receptor (beta chain) stems from a study of shared clonotypes between healthy human individuals. General study findings and limits: Represented diversity, genetic and exposure-history alike, was limited by few donors. Incomplete sequencing of sorted subsets was indicated by rarefaction despite large depth.

Worth noting for this clone: Its antigen is undetermined.

Genomic DNA from each subset was divided evenly over several immunoSEQ plates. Clones were read by immunoSEQ multiplex PCR, and TCRdb kept only the in-frame ones, dropping some. The table lists approximately 2,000,000 clones, roughly 95% of them singletons. CD45RO-negative, CCR7-positively selected cells formed the naive CD8 fraction, excluding terminally differentiated effector memory CD45RA+ cells. The CDR3 sequence is 15 residues long. CDR1 is LGHNA, CDR2 YSLEER, per germline. The V gene lost 1 base and the J gene lost 10 bases, with 17 bases spanning the gap. The sequenced material came from naive CD8+ T cells from PBMCs. This clonotype was obtained from a man younger than 35 in good health. Some clones in this sample may be carry-over from other donors' samples. The chain recombines TRBV4-3 with TRBJ2-1; possible D gene TRBD2, 6 bases. The CDR3 DNA is TGCGCCAGCAGCCAAGTATACGGAGATGGGAGGGAGCAGTTCTTC. Translated, it gives CASSQVYGDGREQFF.